This TCR beta chain was sequenced in a study of T cell clonotyping in hematopoietic cell transplantation. V trimming: 6 bases; J trimming: 13 bases; junction bases outside the gene matches: 14. Germline CDR1 and CDR2: LGHNT and FRNRAP. There are 13 residues in the CDR3. Using immunoSEQ multiplex PCR, the repertoire was profiled, and TCRdb retains in-frame clones only, with some absent. The table lists approximately 5,400 clones, about 80% of them singletons. The chain has TRBV12-5 and TRBJ2-7; 8 bases match TRBD1. The specimen comprised peripheral blood mononuclear cells, sampled 30 days after allogeneic stem cell transplant. The clonotype was recovered from a male patient aged 55-69 years who had an allogeneic stem cell transplant from an unrelated donor, so the T cells may come from the graft donor. Some clones in this sample may be carry-over from other donors' samples. The CDR3 sequence: CASGLEPGQVSYF. The DNA of the CDR3 is TGTGCTAGTGGCCTGGAACCGGGACAGGTCTCTTACTTC.